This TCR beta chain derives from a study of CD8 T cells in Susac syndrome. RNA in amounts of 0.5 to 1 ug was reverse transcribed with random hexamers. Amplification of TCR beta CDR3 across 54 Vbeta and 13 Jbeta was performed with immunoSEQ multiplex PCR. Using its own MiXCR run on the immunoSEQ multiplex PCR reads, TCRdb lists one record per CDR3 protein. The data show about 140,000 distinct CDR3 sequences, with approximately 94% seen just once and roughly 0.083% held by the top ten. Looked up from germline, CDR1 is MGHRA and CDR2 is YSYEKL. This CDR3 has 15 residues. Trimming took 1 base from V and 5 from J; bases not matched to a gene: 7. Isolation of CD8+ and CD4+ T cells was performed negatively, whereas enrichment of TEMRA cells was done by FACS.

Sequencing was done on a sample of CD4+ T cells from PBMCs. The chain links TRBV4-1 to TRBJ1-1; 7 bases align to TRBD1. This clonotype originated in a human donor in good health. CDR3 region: CASSQVEGAWTEAFF. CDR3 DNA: TGCGCCAGCAGCCAAGTCGAGGGGGCTTGGACTGAAGCTTTCTTT.